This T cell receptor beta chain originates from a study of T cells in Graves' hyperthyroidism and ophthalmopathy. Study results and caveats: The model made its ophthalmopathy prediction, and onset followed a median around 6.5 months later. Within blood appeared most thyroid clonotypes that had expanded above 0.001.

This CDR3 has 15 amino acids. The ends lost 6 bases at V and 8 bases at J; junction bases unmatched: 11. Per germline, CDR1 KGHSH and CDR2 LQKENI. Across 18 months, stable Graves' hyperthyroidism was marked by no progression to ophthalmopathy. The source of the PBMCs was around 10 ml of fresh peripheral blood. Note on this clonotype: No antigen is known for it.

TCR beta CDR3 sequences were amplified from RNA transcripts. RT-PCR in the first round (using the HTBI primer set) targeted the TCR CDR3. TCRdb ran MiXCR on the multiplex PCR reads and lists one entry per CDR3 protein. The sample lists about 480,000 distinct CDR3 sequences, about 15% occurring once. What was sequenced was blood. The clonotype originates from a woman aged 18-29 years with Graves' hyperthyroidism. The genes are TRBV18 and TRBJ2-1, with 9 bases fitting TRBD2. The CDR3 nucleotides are TGTGCCAGCTCCCAGTCGGTAGCGGGAGCAGATGAGCAGTTCTTC. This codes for CASSQSVAGADEQFF.